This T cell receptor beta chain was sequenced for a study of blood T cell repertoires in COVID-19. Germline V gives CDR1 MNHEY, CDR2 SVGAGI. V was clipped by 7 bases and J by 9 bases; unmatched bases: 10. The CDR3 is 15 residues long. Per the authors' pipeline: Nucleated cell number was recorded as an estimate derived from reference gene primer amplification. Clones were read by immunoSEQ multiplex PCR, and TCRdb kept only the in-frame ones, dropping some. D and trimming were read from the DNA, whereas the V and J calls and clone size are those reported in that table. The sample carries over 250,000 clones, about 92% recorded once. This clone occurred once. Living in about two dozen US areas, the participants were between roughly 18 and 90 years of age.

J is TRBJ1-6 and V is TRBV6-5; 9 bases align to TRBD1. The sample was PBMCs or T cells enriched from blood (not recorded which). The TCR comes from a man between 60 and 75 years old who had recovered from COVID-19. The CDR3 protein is CASTILTGGISPLHF. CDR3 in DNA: TGTGCCAGCACCATACTGACAGGGGGTATTTCACCCCTCCACTTT.